This T cell receptor (beta chain) derives from a study of blood T cells in healthy people across ages. A second PCR, run for about 7 to 12 cycles, used a sample-barcoded 5' primer plus a J-beta primer mix. One entry per CDR3 protein results from TCRdb running MiXCR on the 5' RACE reads. The sample has about 930,000 distinct CDR3 sequences, roughly 29% seen once; the top ten hold 10%. V was shortened by 2 bases and J by 5 bases, with 6 bases between the two germline ends. Germline loops: CDR1 MDHEN, CDR2 SYDVKM. This CDR3 has 12 residues. The same data also contributed to another study, on T cells of mothers and their children.

The chain uses TRBV28 and TRBJ1-1; D is unresolved. The sequenced sample consisted of blood. This sequence was found in a woman in her forties in good health. In nucleotides, the CDR3 is TGTGCCAGCAGTTTAAGTGTAACTGAAGCTTTCTTT. It translates to CASSLSVTEAFF.